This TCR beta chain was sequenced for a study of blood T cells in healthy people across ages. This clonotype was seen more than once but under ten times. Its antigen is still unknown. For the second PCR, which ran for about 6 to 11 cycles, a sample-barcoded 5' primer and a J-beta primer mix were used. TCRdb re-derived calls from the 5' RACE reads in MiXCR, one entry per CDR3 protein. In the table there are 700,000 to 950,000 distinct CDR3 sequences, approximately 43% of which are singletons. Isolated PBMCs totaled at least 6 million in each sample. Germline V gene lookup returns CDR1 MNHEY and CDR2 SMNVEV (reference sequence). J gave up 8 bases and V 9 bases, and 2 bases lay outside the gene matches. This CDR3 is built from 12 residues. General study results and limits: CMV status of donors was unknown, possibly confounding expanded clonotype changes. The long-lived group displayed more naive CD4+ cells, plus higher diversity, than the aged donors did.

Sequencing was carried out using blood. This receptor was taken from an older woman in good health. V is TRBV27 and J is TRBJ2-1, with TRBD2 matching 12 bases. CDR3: CASRTSGDEQFF. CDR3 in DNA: TGTGCCAGTCGGACTAGCGGGGATGAGCAGTTCTTC.